This T cell receptor beta chain was identified in a study of blood T cell repertoires in COVID-19. The repertoire was sequenced with immunoSEQ multiplex PCR; TCRdb's copy has only in-frame clones and lacks some. The top ten clones hold 15% of a sample with some 45,000 clones, roughly 89% of them seen once. Trimming cost V 4 bases and J 1 base, with 8 bases left between them. From germline, CDR1 is SGDLS and CDR2 YYNGEE. The CDR3 is 13 amino acids. The receptor was derived from a man aged 60 to 69 with active COVID-19. Material for sequencing was peripheral blood. This chain links TRBV9 with TRBJ1-1, with D possibly matching TRBD1 (5 bases). The CDR3 protein is CASSPQGNTEAFF. DNA of the CDR3: TGTGCCAGCAGCCCCCAGGGGAACACTGAAGCTTTCTTT.